These 23 T cell receptor beta chains share one sample of origin, sequenced in a study of T cell repertoires in cytomegalovirus infection. TCRdb reanalysed the reads using MiXCR and keeps one entry per CDR3 protein. Of 160,000 or so distinct CDR3 sequences in the sample, roughly 22% are singletons; the top ten hold roughly 25%. Their recognized antigens are unknown. The starting material was CD8+ T cells from cultured PBMCs, obtained from culture after CMV antigen stimulation. The receptors shown here come from a human donor in good health (CMV status not recorded). Some clones in this sample may be carry-over from other donors' samples.

The genes are TRBV7-9 and TRBJ1-2; 8 nucleotides agree with TRBD1. The germline CDR1 and CDR2 sequences are SEHNR and FQNEAQ (reference sequence). With V trimmed by 5 bases and J by 8 bases, 13 bases remained unmatched. The CDR3 covers 15 residues. The DNA for the CDR3 is TGTGCCAGCAGCCCACGGGACAGGCCTGCGGAAGGCTACACCTTC. Amino acid sequence: CASSPRDRPAEGYTF. Full variable domain (missing parts from reference TRBV7-9 and TRBJ1-2): DTGVSQNPRHKITKRGQNVTFRCDPISEHNRLYWYRQTLGQGPEFLTYFQNEAQLEKSRLLSDRFSAERPKGSFSTLEIQRTEQGDSAMYLCASSPRDRPAEGYTFGSGTRLTVV.

This clonotype appeared many times. The chain uses TRBV25-1 and TRBJ1-1; D remains ambiguous. The CDR3 extends over 13 amino acids. The V and J ends lost 0 bases and 6 bases respectively, with 8 bases between them. Germline assignment: CDR1 MGHDK and CDR2 SYGVNS. In DNA, the CDR3 is TGTGCCAGCAGTGAATATGATCTACCTGAAGCTTTCTTT. It codes for CASSEYDLPEAFF.

This clonotype appeared a few times. The chain joins TRBV28 to TRBJ1-5; perhaps TRBD1 as D (6 bases). With 7 bases removed from V and 0 bases from J, the gap between germline ends came to 22 bases. Germline V lookup: CDR1 MDHEN, CDR2 SYDVKM. The CDR3 has 18 residues. This CDR3 reads CASNSGHLTGYSNQPQHF. For the CDR3, the DNA is TGTGCCAGCAACTCCGGCCATTTGACAGGATATAGCAATCAGCCCCAGCATTTT. Variable domain in full (rest from reference TRBV28 and TRBJ1-5): DVKVTQSSRYLVKRTGEKVFLECVQDMDHENMFWYRQDPGLGLRLIYFSYDVKMKEKGDIPEGYSVSREKKERFSLILESASTNQTSMYLCASNSGHLTGYSNQPQHFGDGTRLSIL.

The CDR3 is CASSLSSGESPLGYTF. CDR3 nucleotide sequence: TGTGCCAGCAGTTTATCGAGCGGGGAGTCTCCTCTTGGCTACACCTTC. The gene calls are TRBV27 and TRBJ1-2; no clear D gene. Per the germline V gene, CDR1 is MNHEY and CDR2 is SMNVEV (reference sequence). The CDR3 loop spans 16 amino acids. V gave up 0 bases and J gave up 7 bases, with 18 bases separating them.

The table lists this clonotype with a few counts. V and J are TRBV27 and TRBJ2-7; 7 bases line up with TRBD2. Germline lookup yields CDR1 MNHEY and CDR2 SMNVEV (reference sequence). The CDR3 extends over 16 amino acids. The junction had 13 bases not matched to a gene; V was cut back by 5 bases and J by 3 bases. CDR3 sequence: CASSPSGGVVNYEQYF. DNA of the CDR3: TGTGCCAGCAGTCCCTCGGGGGGAGTGGTAAACTACGAGCAGTACTTC.

This clonotype was picked up a small number of times. CDR3 bases: TGTGCCAGCAGTCATGGGTTAGAGGGTCAGCCCCAGCATTTT. Its protein is CASSHGLEGQPQHF. The rearrangement joins TRBV12-3 or TRBV12-4 to TRBJ1-5, with D unresolved. The CDR3 loop spans 14 amino acids. Trimming removed 5 bases at V and 6 bases at J, with 14 bases between.

This clonotype was observed a handful of times. The chain combines TRBV12-3 or TRBV12-4 with TRBJ2-5; 10 positions agree with TRBD2. Germline trimming cut 6 bases from V and 6 bases from J; bases unmatched to any gene: 13. The CDR3 runs 16 residues. CDR3 in DNA: TGTGCCAGCAGCTTTACTAGCGGGGACAAACGAAAGACCCAGTACTTC. It encodes CASSFTSGDKRKTQYF.

This clonotype has more than one count but fewer than ten. The chain has TRBV7-2 and TRBJ2-1; D remains unclear. Germline CDR1 reads SGHTA; CDR2 reads FQGNSA. Trimming took off 3 bases at V and 10 bases at J, with 13 bases between the two ends. This CDR3 region has 13 residues. CDR3 DNA sequence: TGTGCCAGCAGCTTCACGGACGGACGGGAGCAGTTCTTC. Protein product: CASSFTDGREQFF.

The rearrangement links TRBV7-9 to TRBJ2-5; the D gene is possibly TRBD2 (6 bases). The germline V gene encodes CDR1 SEHNR and CDR2 FQNEAQ (reference sequence). The CDR3 sequence is 15 residues long. The V end was cut by 2 bases, the J end by 5 bases, with 15 bases between. In DNA, the CDR3 is TGTGCCAGCAGCTTAAAGCGGGCAGGGAGTGAGACCCAGTACTTC. Amino acids: CASSLKRAGSETQYF.

J is TRBJ2-1 and V is TRBV7-8; perhaps D is TRBD1 or TRBD2 (5 bases each). The CDR3 extends over 14 amino acids. Germline V gene data show CDR1 as SGHVS and CDR2 as FQNEAQ. V lost 3 bases and J 4 bases, leaving 10 bases between the germline ends. CDR3 loop: CASSLGVGYNEQFF. In DNA, the CDR3 is TGTGCCAGCAGCTTGGGGGTGGGGTACAATGAGCAGTTCTTC.

The chain has TRBV6-5 and TRBJ1-1; D is possibly TRBD1 (6 bases). Germline V lookup: CDR1 MNHEY, CDR2 SVGAGI. V was cut by 6 bases and J by 8 bases, with 16 bases left in between. The CDR3 covers 13 residues. CDR3 nucleotide sequence: TGTGCCAGCAGCCCACACAGGGACTTCGAAGCTTTCTTT. It encodes CASSPHRDFEAFF.

V and J are TRBV6-5 and TRBJ2-3; D is undetermined. CDR1 and CDR2 (germline): MNHEY, SVGAGI. Trimming took off 2 bases at V and 4 bases at J, with 13 bases between the two ends. The CDR3 is 15 amino acids. For the CDR3, the DNA is TGTGCCAGCAGTTACGTGTTAGAAGCTGCAGATACGCAGTATTTT. The encoded protein is CASSYVLEAADTQYF.

This clonotype was recorded only once. The CDR3 DNA follows: TGTGCCAGCAGCTTAACCGGGACAGGGCTCCTTTATGGCTACACCTTC. Residues: CASSLTGTGLLYGYTF. The J gene is TRBJ1-2, the V gene TRBV7-8; the match to TRBD1 covers 9 bases. Per germline, CDR1 SGHVS and CDR2 FQNEAQ. Unmatched junction bases numbered 9, after V lost 2 bases and J lost 5 bases. CDR3 size: 16 residues.

The genes are TRBV6-6 and TRBJ2-1; D is perhaps TRBD1 or TRBD2 (6 bases each). Germline CDR1 MNHNY, CDR2 SVGAGI (reference sequence). The V gene lost 9 bases and the J gene lost 5 bases, with 17 bases spanning the gap. The CDR3 totals 14 residues. This chain's CDR3 is CASGWGAKNNEQFF. The CDR3 nucleotides read TGTGCCAGTGGGTGGGGGGCGAAGAACAATGAGCAGTTCTTC.

J is TRBJ2-2 and V is TRBV7-2; 10 positions agree with TRBD2. The CDR3 has 18 residues. J gave up 2 bases and V 1 base, and 7 bases lay outside the gene matches. Germline V gene data show CDR1 as SGHTA and CDR2 as FQGNSA. Written as DNA, the CDR3 is TGTGCCAGCAGCTTAGTGTTTAGCGGGGGGCGAAACACCGGGGAGCTGTTTTTT. Its translation: CASSLVFSGGRNTGELFF. Filled out from reference TRBV7-2 and TRBJ2-2, the complete variable domain reads GAGVSQSPSNKVTEKGKDVELRCDPISGHTALYWYRQSLGQGLEFLIYFQGNSAPDKSGLPSDRFSAERTGGSVSTLTIQRTQQEDSAVYLCASSLVFSGGRNTGELFFGEGSRLTVL.

This chain uses TRBV7-6 with TRBJ2-7; TRBD1 is a possible D gene (6 bases). V gave up 1 base and J gave up 3 bases, with 16 bases separating them. The CDR3 is 16 amino acids. CDR1 and CDR2 (germline): SGHVS, FNYEAQ. The CDR3: CASSLESGQKLYEQYF. CDR3 DNA: TGTGCCAGCAGCTTAGAGTCCGGACAGAAACTCTACGAGCAGTACTTC. The variable domain in full, completed from reference TRBV7-6 and TRBJ2-7, reads GAGVSQSPRYKVTKRGQDVALRCDPISGHVSLYWYRQALGQGPEFLTYFNYEAQQDKSGLPNDRFSAERPEGSISTLTIQRTEQRDSAMYRCASSLESGQKLYEQYFGPGTRLTVT.

The rearrangement uses TRBV7-3 and TRBJ2-3; 10 bases align to TRBD1. Germline trimming cut 5 bases from V and 2 bases from J; bases unmatched to any gene: 7. The CDR3 length is 16 residues. Germline assignment: CDR1 SGHTA and CDR2 FQGTGA. For the CDR3, the DNA is TGTGCCAGCAGCACTGGACAGGGGGGTTTCACAGATACGCAGTATTTT. Protein product: CASSTGQGGFTDTQYF.

The chain couples TRBV2 to TRBJ1-6; D is unclear. CDR1 and CDR2 from the germline V gene are SNHLY and FYNNEI. V gave up 2 bases and J gave up 8 bases, with 7 bases separating them. The CDR3 covers 13 residues. CDR3 amino acids: CASSEILDSPLHF. The CDR3 coding sequence is TGTGCCAGCAGTGAAATTTTGGATTCACCCCTCCACTTT.

This clonotype was recorded a few times. The chain is built from TRBV4-1 and TRBJ1-1; TRBD1 might be the D (5 bases). V gave up 0 bases and J gave up 0 bases, with 8 bases separating them. CDR1 is MGHRA, CDR2 YSYEKL, per germline. CDR3 length equals 15 residues. CDR3 DNA sequence: TGCGCCAGCAGCCAAGATAACAGGATGAACACTGAAGCTTTCTTT. Amino acids: CASSQDNRMNTEAFF.

This chain connects TRBV27 to TRBJ2-3; D is undetermined. Germline-derived CDR1 and CDR2 are MNHEY and SMNVEV (reference sequence). V lost 7 bases to trimming and J lost 0 bases, with 17 bases between them. The CDR3 runs to 16 residues. CDR3 loop: CASNPRAIASTDTQYF. In DNA form, the CDR3 reads TGTGCCAGCAACCCTCGGGCTATCGCTAGCACAGATACGCAGTATTTT.

The chain links TRBV2 to TRBJ2-1; 12 nucleotides line up with TRBD2. The CDR3 is made up of 18 amino acids. In germline, CDR1 is SNHLY, CDR2 FYNNEI. Losses at the gene ends were 4 bases for V and 4 bases for J; bases not matched to a gene: 11. The CDR3 region has the DNA TGTGCCAGCAGTGCCGGAGCTAGCGGGGGGGCTCGGTACAATGAGCAGTTCTTC. Its protein is CASSAGASGGARYNEQFF.

V usage is TRBV20-1 and J usage is TRBJ2-7, with D perhaps matching TRBD2 (5 bases). The CDR3 consists of 11 residues. CDR1 and CDR2 (germline): DFQATT, SNEGSKA (reference sequence). Trimming took 4 bases from V and 5 from J, leaving 9 bases between them. The CDR3 here is CSAKEADEQYF. Written as DNA, the CDR3 is TGCAGTGCTAAGGAGGCTGACGAGCAGTACTTC.

The chain recombines TRBV13 with TRBJ1-1; D is undetermined. CDR1 and CDR2 from the germline V gene are PRHDT and FYEKMQ (reference sequence). The CDR3 runs to 15 residues. V gave up 5 bases and J gave up 0 bases, with 13 bases separating them. The CDR3 DNA sequence: TGTGCCAGCAGCGTTCGAGGGTCAATGAACACTGAAGCTTTCTTT. Its translation is CASSVRGSMNTEAFF.